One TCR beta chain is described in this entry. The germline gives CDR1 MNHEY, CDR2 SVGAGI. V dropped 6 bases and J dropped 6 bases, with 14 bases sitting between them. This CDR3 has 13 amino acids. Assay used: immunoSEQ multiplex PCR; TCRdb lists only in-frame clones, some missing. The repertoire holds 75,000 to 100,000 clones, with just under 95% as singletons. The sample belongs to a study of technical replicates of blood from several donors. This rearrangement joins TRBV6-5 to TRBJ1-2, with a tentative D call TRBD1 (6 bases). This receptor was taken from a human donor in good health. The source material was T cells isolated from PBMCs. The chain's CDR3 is CASRRGGVNGYTF. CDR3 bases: TGTGCCAGCAGGAGGGGGGGGGTGAATGGCTACACCTTC.